This T cell receptor beta chain appears in the sequencing data of a study of persistence of HIV-infected CD4 T cells. Study overall: Median time on suppressive ART was about 8 years. Multiple blood draws of up to 180 mL, except a couple of donors with single leukapheresis.

This clone was counted a few times. Antigen unknown. The CDR3 length is 12 residues. J lost 15 bases, V lost 6 bases, and 7 bases had no gene match. Germline CDR1 reads MNHEY; CDR2 reads SVGAGI. Overlapping HIV-1 Gag 15-mer peptides at approximately 0.91 ug per peptide per mL were used. Sorting selected CD4+ T cells upregulating both CD40 ligand and CD69. This was the immunoSEQ version 4 assay in survey mode. Sequencing was performed with immunoSEQ multiplex PCR; in TCRdb, only in-frame clones are kept and a portion is missing. The repertoire holds about 13,000 clones, with approximately 68% as singletons.

The rearrangement joins TRBV6-5 to TRBJ2-1; 11 positions agree with TRBD1. Sequencing used CD4+ T cells sorted from PBMCs after roughly 18-hour stimulation, obtained from a patient who received antiretroviral therapy. This clonotype originated in an adult man with HIV who was CMV-seropositive. CDR3 sequence (DNA): TGTGCCAGCAGAGGACAGGGGGCACAGAGGTTCTTC. Its translation is CASRGQGAQRFF.